A selection of T cell receptor beta chains follows, all from one sample in a study of T cell responses to AZD1222 COVID-19 vaccine. Method: immunoSEQ multiplex PCR; TCRdb's copy keeps in-frame clones and lacks some. The sample includes some 64,000 clones, roughly 84% of them seen just once. This material consisted of peripheral blood, taken on day 0 of AZD1222 vaccination. The receptors were sampled from an adult in good health. The CDR3 runs from the conserved cysteine through the conserved F or W. The D gene is left open where the match is weak. Clone size is not always given. Where it is, it says once, few, many or a class for expanded clones.

clone size: .
V gene: TRBV30
J gene: TRBJ1-4
D gene: TRBD1
CDR3 protein: CAWSVLGQGASNEKLFF
CDR3 DNA: TGTGCCTGGAGTGTCCTGGGACAGGGGGCATCTAATGAAAAACTGTTTTTT

clone size: once
V gene: TRBV12-3/TRBV12-4
J gene: TRBJ1-5
D gene: .
CDR3 protein: CASSLGLNQPQHF
CDR3 DNA: TGTGCCAGCAGTTTGGGGCTAAATCAGCCCCAGCATTTT

clone size: .
V gene: TRBV4-1
J gene: TRBJ2-1
D gene: TRBD2
CDR3 protein: CASSQGPGLAANNEQFF
CDR3 DNA: TGCGCCAGCAGCCAAGGGCCCGGACTAGCGGCAAACAATGAGCAGTTCTTC

clone size: .
V gene: TRBV29-1
J gene: TRBJ2-6
D gene: .
CDR3 protein: CSVAGDTSGANVLTF
CDR3 DNA: TGCAGCGTTGCCGGGGACACCTCTGGGGCCAACGTCCTGACTTTC

clone size: once
V gene: TRBV5-1
J gene: TRBJ2-2
D gene: .
CDR3 protein: CASSLEDGTGELFF
CDR3 DNA: TGCGCCAGCAGCTTGGAGGACGGGACCGGGGAGCTGTTTTTT

clone size: .
V gene: TRBV5-1
J gene: TRBJ2-2
D gene: .
CDR3 protein: CASSLAHTGELFF
CDR3 DNA: TGCGCCAGCAGCTTAGCGCACACCGGGGAGCTGTTTTTT

clone size: .
V gene: TRBV19
J gene: TRBJ1-2
D gene: .
CDR3 protein: CASNPTSRYGYTF
CDR3 DNA: TGTGCCAGTAACCCGACTTCCCGCTATGGCTACACCTTC

clone size: .
V gene: TRBV7-2
J gene: TRBJ2-5
D gene: TRBD2
CDR3 protein: CASSISGGERETQYF
CDR3 DNA: TGTGCCAGCAGCATTAGCGGGGGCGAGAGGGAGACCCAGTACTTC

clone size: .
V gene: TRBV6-4
J gene: TRBJ2-3
D gene: TRBD2
CDR3 protein: CASSASGGATDTQYF
CDR3 DNA: TGTGCCAGCAGTGCTAGCGGGGGGGCCACAGATACGCAGTATTTT

clone size: few
V gene: TRBV12-5
J gene: TRBJ2-2
D gene: .
CDR3 protein: CASGPEKTIVYGAGELFF
CDR3 DNA: TGTGCTAGTGGTCCCGAAAAGACTATCGTTTATGGTGCCGGGGAGCTGTTTTTT

clone size: few
V gene: TRBV11-1
J gene: TRBJ2-7
D gene: TRBD2
CDR3 protein: CASSLASGGGPYEQYF
CDR3 DNA: TGTGCCAGCAGCTTAGCCTCTGGCGGGGGGCCCTACGAGCAGTACTTC

clone size: .
V gene: TRBV24-1
J gene: TRBJ2-2
D gene: TRBD2
CDR3 protein: CATSDLGLRTPGELFF
CDR3 DNA: TGTGCCACCAGTGATCTGGGACTAAGGACTCCCGGGGAGCTGTTTTTT

clone size: .
V gene: TRBV4-1
J gene: TRBJ1-6
D gene: .
CDR3 protein: CASSPRTGEYNSPLHF
CDR3 DNA: TGCGCCAGCAGCCCCCGTACGGGGGAGTATAATTCACCCCTCCACTTT

clone size: .
V gene: TRBV19
J gene: TRBJ1-1
D gene: .
CDR3 protein: CASSIWGENTEAFF
CDR3 DNA: TGTGCCAGTAGTATATGGGGCGAGAACACTGAAGCTTTCTTT

clone size: .
V gene: TRBV2
J gene: TRBJ2-5
D gene: .
CDR3 protein: CASSRDAEETQYF
CDR3 DNA: TGTGCCAGCAGCAGGGATGCAGAAGAGACCCAGTACTTC

clone size: .
V gene: TRBV7-9
J gene: TRBJ2-7
D gene: .
CDR3 protein: CASSPPQVLLEQYF
CDR3 DNA: TGTGCCAGCAGCCCGCCCCAGGTCCTCCTCGAGCAGTACTTC

clone size: .
V gene: TRBV5-1
J gene: TRBJ2-3
D gene: TRBD2
CDR3 protein: CASSSTSGGTDTQYF
CDR3 DNA: TGCGCCAGCAGCTCTACTAGCGGGGGGACAGATACGCAGTATTTT

clone size: .
V gene: TRBV5-1
J gene: TRBJ2-5
D gene: .
CDR3 protein: CASSHGRSQETQYF
CDR3 DNA: TGCGCCAGCAGCCACGGACGGAGCCAAGAGACCCAGTACTTC

clone size: .
V gene: TRBV5-5
J gene: TRBJ2-3
D gene: .
CDR3 protein: CASSLAGGLDTQYF
CDR3 DNA: TGTGCCAGCAGCTTGGCGGGGGGCTTAGATACGCAGTATTTT

clone size: .
V gene: TRBV28
J gene: TRBJ2-7
D gene: .
CDR3 protein: CASSNGPLPYEQYF
CDR3 DNA: TGTGCCAGCTCCAATGGGCCCCTGCCCTACGAGCAGTACTTC

clone size: .
V gene: TRBV30
J gene: TRBJ2-3
D gene: TRBD2
CDR3 protein: CAWSVLASGGWDTQYF
CDR3 DNA: TGTGCCTGGAGTGTACTGGCTAGCGGGGGGTGGGATACGCAGTATTTT

clone size: .
V gene: TRBV10-1
J gene: TRBJ1-1
D gene: .
CDR3 protein: CASSEYRTTNTEAFF
CDR3 DNA: TGCGCCAGCAGTGAGTACCGGACGACGAACACTGAAGCTTTCTTT